Listed here is a single T cell receptor (beta chain). Next came a second PCR, run for about 7 to 12 cycles, which used a sample-barcoded 5' primer along with a J-beta primer mix. Using its own MiXCR run on the 5' RACE reads, TCRdb lists one record per CDR3 protein. The sample carries roughly 800,000 distinct CDR3 sequences, 58% recorded once. This record comes from a study of blood T cells in healthy people across ages. The sample taken for sequencing was blood. The TCR was taken from a young man in good health.

CDR3 region: CASSTRTGITEAFF. The CDR3 nucleotides read TGTGCCAGCAGCACCCGGACAGGGATCACTGAAGCTTTCTTT. V gene TRBV7-2 combines with J gene TRBJ1-1; 8 bases match TRBD1. This CDR3 is 14 amino acids long. Trimming cost V 5 bases and J 4 bases; bases outside gene matches: 6. Germline CDR1 is SGHTA and CDR2 is FQGNSA.